This TCR beta chain appears in the sequencing data of a study of blood T cell repertoires in COVID-19. The wider study: Researchers got acute and convalescent COVID-19 samples from the United States, Italy and Spain. From T cells, B-cell-depleted T cells, or PBMCs came the material, which was cDNA or gDNA.

Participants came from some 23 US areas, aged roughly 18 to 100 years. Study processing details: Amplification of reference gene primers was used by the study to estimate nucleated cell counts. Method: immunoSEQ multiplex PCR; TCRdb's copy keeps in-frame clones and lacks some. That table furnishes V, J and clone size, whereas the DNA furnished D and trimming. The sample holds about 220,000 clones, around 88% seen once. V lost 1 base and J lost 5, with 11 bases in between. Germline CDR1 is LGHNA and CDR2 is YNFKEQ. This CDR3 has 15 amino acids. This receptor was obtained from a woman aged 50 to 60 with acute COVID-19. Material: PBMCs or T cells enriched from blood (not recorded which). The chain carries TRBV4-2 and TRBJ2-2; a possible D gene is TRBD2 (6 bases). CDR3 in amino acids: CASSQVLSGTGELFF. As DNA, the CDR3 is TGTGCCAGCAGCCAAGTCCTAAGCGGGACCGGGGAGCTGTTTTTT.